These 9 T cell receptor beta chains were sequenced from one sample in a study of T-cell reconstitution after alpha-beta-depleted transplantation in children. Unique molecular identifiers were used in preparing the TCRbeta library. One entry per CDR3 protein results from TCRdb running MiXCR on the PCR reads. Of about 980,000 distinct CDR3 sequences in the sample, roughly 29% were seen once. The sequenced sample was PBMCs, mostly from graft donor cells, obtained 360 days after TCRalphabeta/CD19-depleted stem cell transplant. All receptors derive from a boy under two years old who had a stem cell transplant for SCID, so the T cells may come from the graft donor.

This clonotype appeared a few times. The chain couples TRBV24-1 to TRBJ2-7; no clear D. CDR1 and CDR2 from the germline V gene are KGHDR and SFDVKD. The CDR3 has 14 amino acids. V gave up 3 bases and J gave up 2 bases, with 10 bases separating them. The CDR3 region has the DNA TGTGCCACCAGTGATGGAAGGGCTCCCTACGAGCAGTACTTC. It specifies CATSDGRAPYEQYF.

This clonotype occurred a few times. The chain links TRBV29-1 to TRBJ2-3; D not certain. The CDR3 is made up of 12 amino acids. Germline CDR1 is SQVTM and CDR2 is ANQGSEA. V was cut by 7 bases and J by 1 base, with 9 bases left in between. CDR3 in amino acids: CSAVEGTDTQYF. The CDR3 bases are TGCAGCGCCGTAGAGGGCACAGATACGCAGTATTTT.

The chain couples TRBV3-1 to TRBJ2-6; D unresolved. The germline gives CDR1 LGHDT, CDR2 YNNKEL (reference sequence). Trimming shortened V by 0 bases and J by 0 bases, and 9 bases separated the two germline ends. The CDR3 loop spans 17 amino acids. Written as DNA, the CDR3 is TGTGCCAGCAGCCAAGATGGGCTTTTCTCTGGGGCCAACGTCCTGACTTTC. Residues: CASSQDGLFSGANVLTF.

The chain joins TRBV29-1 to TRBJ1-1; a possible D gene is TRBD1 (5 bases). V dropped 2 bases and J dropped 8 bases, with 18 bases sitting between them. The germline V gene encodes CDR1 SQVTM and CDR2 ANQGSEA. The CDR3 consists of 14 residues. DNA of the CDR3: TGCAGCGTTGAAAAACAGGTAGGGGTCCGGGAAGCTTTCTTT. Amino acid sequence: CSVEKQVGVREAFF.

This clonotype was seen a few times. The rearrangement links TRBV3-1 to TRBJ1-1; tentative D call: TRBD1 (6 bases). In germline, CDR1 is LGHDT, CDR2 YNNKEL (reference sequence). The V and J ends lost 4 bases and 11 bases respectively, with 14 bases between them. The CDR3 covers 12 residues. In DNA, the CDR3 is TGTGCCAGCAGCCCTCAAGGGGGGAAGGCTTTCTTT. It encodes CASSPQGGKAFF.

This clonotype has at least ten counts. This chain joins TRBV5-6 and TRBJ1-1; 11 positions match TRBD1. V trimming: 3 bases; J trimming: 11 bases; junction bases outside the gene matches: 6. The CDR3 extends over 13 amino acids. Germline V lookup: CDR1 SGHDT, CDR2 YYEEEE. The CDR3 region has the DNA TGTGCCAGCAGCTCAGGGACAGGGGGTTTTGCTTTCTTT. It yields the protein CASSSGTGGFAFF.

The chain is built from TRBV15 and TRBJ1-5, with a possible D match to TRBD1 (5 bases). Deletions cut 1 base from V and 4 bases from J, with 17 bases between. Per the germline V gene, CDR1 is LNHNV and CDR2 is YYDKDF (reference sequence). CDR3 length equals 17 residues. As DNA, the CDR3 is TGTGCCACCAGCAGAGTATTGGAGGTGGGGGTTAATCAGCCCCAGCATTTT. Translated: CATSRVLEVGVNQPQHF.

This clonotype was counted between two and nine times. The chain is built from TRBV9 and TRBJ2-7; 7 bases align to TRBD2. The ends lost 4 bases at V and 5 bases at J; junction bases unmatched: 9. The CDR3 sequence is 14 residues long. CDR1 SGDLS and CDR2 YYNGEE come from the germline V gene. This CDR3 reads CASSPRDYRDEQYF. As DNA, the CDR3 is TGTGCCAGCAGCCCAAGGGACTATAGGGACGAGCAGTACTTC.

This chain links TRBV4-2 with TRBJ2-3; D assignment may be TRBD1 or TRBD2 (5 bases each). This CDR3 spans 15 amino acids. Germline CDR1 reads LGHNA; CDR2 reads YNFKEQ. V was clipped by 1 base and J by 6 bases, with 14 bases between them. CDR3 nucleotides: TGTGCCAGCAGCCAAGTCGGGGCCTACACGGATACGCAGTATTTT. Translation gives CASSQVGAYTDTQYF.